A single sample gave rise to the 19 T cell receptor beta chains below, sequenced in a study of T cells in Graves' hyperthyroidism and ophthalmopathy. RNA transcripts gave rise to amplified TCR beta CDR3 regions. The TCR CDR3 was amplified in a first-round RT-PCR using the HTBI primer set. TCRdb fed the multiplex PCR reads into MiXCR, producing one record per CDR3 protein. The table has 500,000 to 600,000 distinct CDR3 sequences, nearly 20% seen once. What was sequenced was blood. The receptors were sampled from a man aged 35 to 55 with Graves' ophthalmopathy.

V usage is TRBV15 and J usage is TRBJ2-7, with TRBD1 identical over 7 bases. V was clipped by 6 bases and J by 2 bases; unmatched bases: 10. Germline values: CDR1 LNHNV, CDR2 YYDKDF (reference sequence). CDR3 size: 15 residues. The CDR3 spells CATSTRGQGAYEQYF. The CDR3 bases are TGTGCCACCAGTACGCGCGGGCAGGGGGCCTACGAGCAGTACTTC.

A word on this clonotype: Just one base apart from a much larger clone, this may be a read error. J is TRBJ2-7 and V is TRBV6-1; a possible D gene is TRBD1 (6 bases). The CDR3 spans 14 residues. The V gene's germline CDR1 is MNHNS and CDR2 SASEGT. CDR3 sequence: CAGSEMDSRYEQYF. Here the CDR3 DNA reads TGTGCCGGCAGTGAAATGGACAGCCGCTACGAGCAGTACTTC.

In the case of this clonotype: A much larger clone lies one base from this, so it may be a read error. The chain combines TRBV11-1 with TRBJ2-7; possibly TRBD2 for D (5 bases). The J call is uncertain, as TRBJ2-1 better fits the DNA end. The CDR3 sequence is 13 residues long. CDR1 SGHAT and CDR2 FQDESV come from the germline V gene (reference sequence). This CDR3 reads CASSLGGSDGQFF. CDR3 nucleotide sequence: TGTGCCAGCAGCTTAGGAGGGAGCGATGGGCAGTTCTTC.

This clonotype was counted between two and nine times. The J gene is TRBJ2-5, the V gene TRBV10-3, with TRBD1 as a possible D gene (6 bases). Trimming stripped 9 bases from V and 2 bases from J, with 13 bases between. The germline gives CDR1 ENHRY, CDR2 SYGVKD. There are 13 residues in the CDR3. The CDR3: CAIQSGVQETQYF. The DNA for the CDR3 is TGTGCCATTCAATCAGGGGTACAAGAGACCCAGTACTTC.

This clonotype has just a few counts. The J gene is TRBJ2-1, the V gene TRBV7-9; D possibly matches TRBD1 or TRBD2 (5 bases each). With 7 bases removed from V and 0 bases from J, the gap between germline ends came to 16 bases. The CDR3 is 16 amino acids. The V gene's germline CDR1 is SEHNR and CDR2 FQNEAQ (reference sequence). The CDR3 DNA follows: TGTGCCAGCACCTTTGTGGGGACGAGCTCCTACAATGAGCAGTTCTTC. Protein sequence: CASTFVGTSSYNEQFF.

Only a few counts were recorded for this clonotype. The chain uses TRBV19 and TRBJ2-2; TRBD1 aligns across 7 bases. With V trimmed by 6 bases and J by 7 bases, 11 bases remained unmatched. The CDR3 is 15 amino acids. CDR1 is LNHDA and CDR2 is SQIVND in the germline V gene (reference sequence). CDR3 in DNA: TGTGCCAGTAGGGGACAGCTTCTAGGGATCGGGGAGCTGTTTTTT. This sequence encodes CASRGQLLGIGELFF.

This rearrangement joins TRBV5-6 to TRBJ1-2; D possibly corresponds to TRBD1 (5 bases). The CDR3 totals 14 residues. Trimming took 6 bases from V and 4 from J, leaving 16 bases between them. Germline V gene lookup returns CDR1 SGHDT and CDR2 YYEEEE. DNA for the CDR3: TGTGCCAGCACCCTGGGGACGAGTAGCTATGGCTACACCTTC. This sequence encodes CASTLGTSSYGYTF.

A few counts support this clonotype. Possible read error: a much larger clone is one base away. This rearrangement joins TRBV7-2 to TRBJ1-5; tentatively, D is TRBD1 (5 bases). The V end lost 5 bases, the J end lost 0 bases, and 8 bases lay between the germline ends. CDR3 length: 14 residues. Looked up from germline, CDR1 is SGHTA and CDR2 is FQGNSA. The CDR3 DNA is TGTGCCAGCAGCCGGGGCCCTAGCAATCAGCCCCAGCATTTT. It is translated as CASSRGPSNQPQHF.

This clonotype was observed a handful of times. The V call is TRBV28, the J call TRBJ2-7, with TRBD1 matching over 7 bases. V trimming: 7 bases; J trimming: 0 bases; junction bases outside the gene matches: 12. The CDR3 extends over 16 amino acids. CDR1 is MDHEN, CDR2 SYDVKM, per germline. The CDR3 DNA sequence: TGTGCCAGCACCAGACAGGGCCCATCAATCTCCTACGAGCAGTACTTC. Translation gives CASTRQGPSISYEQYF.

Only a few counts were recorded for this clonotype. V is TRBV5-6 and J is TRBJ2-1; TRBD2 aligns across 9 bases. The J segment lost 3 bases and the V segment lost 0 bases, leaving 4 bases of the junction unmatched. The germline CDR1 and CDR2 sequences are SGHDT and YYEEEE. This CDR3 comprises 16 residues. The CDR3 is CASSLAGLANYNEQFF. The CDR3 bases are TGTGCCAGCAGCTTGGCCGGACTAGCGAACTACAATGAGCAGTTCTTC.

This chain connects TRBV20-1 to TRBJ2-7; no clear D. The V and J ends lost 3 bases and 2 bases respectively, with 14 bases between them. The CDR3 is 14 residues long. CDR1 is DFQATT, CDR2 SNEGSKA, per germline (reference sequence). The CDR3: CSAREDYTPYEQYF. Written as DNA, the CDR3 is TGCAGTGCTAGGGAAGATTATACCCCCTACGAGCAGTACTTC.

This clonotype came up many times. This sequence joins TRBV3-1 and TRBJ1-1; a weak D match, TRBD1 (6 bases). V dropped 5 bases and J dropped 4 bases, with 14 bases sitting between them. CDR3 length: 14 amino acids. Germline V lookup: CDR1 LGHDT, CDR2 YNNKEL (reference sequence). The chain's CDR3 is CASSGTKGGTEAFF. In DNA form, the CDR3 reads TGTGCCAGCAGCGGGACGAAGGGGGGCACTGAAGCTTTCTTT.

The sample holds a few counts of this clonotype. This may come from a read error, since a much larger clone is one base off. The rearrangement links TRBV2 to TRBJ2-1, with 14 bases aligning to TRBD2. V was clipped by 5 bases and J by 13 bases; unmatched bases: 7. Per the germline V gene, CDR1 is SNHLY and CDR2 is FYNNEI. The CDR3 consists of 14 residues. The CDR3 protein is CASSFGTSGGDQFF. The DNA for the CDR3 is TGTGCCAGCAGTTTCGGGACTAGCGGGGGTGATCAGTTCTTC. The full variable domain, in which reference TRBV2 and TRBJ2-1 provide the parts outside the CDR3, is EPEVTQTPSHQVTQMGQEVILRCVPISNHLYFYWYRQILGQKVEFLVSFYNNEISEKSEIFDDQFSVERPDGSNFTLKIRSTKLEDSAMYFCASSFGTSGGDQFFGPGTRLTVL.

The gene calls are TRBV5-5 and TRBJ2-5; the match to TRBD1 covers 7 bases. Germline assignment: CDR1 SGHKS and CDR2 YYEKEE (reference sequence). CDR3 length: 15 amino acids. Trimming removed 2 bases from V and 5 bases from J; junction bases left unmatched: 9. The CDR3 DNA reads as TGTGCCAGCAGCTTCCGAGGGGGCGCTTGGGAGACCCAGTACTTC. It codes for CASSFRGGAWETQYF.

This clonotype was recorded many times. The chain recombines TRBV2 with TRBJ2-7; no clear D gene. Trimming took off 5 bases at V and 2 bases at J, with 4 bases between the two ends. The CDR3 is made up of 11 amino acids. Germline values: CDR1 SNHLY, CDR2 FYNNEI. CDR3 in DNA: TGTGCCAGCAGTCCAACCTACGAGCAGTACTTC. Amino acid sequence: CASSPTYEQYF.

The J gene is TRBJ2-1, the V gene TRBV20-1; D uncertain. Trimming took off 1 base at V and 5 bases at J, with 3 bases between the two ends. The germline V gene encodes CDR1 DFQATT and CDR2 SNEGSKA (reference sequence). The length of the CDR3 is 11 residues. CDR3 nucleotides: TGCAGTGCTAGAGGAAACAATGAGCAGTTCTTC. This gives the protein CSARGNNEQFF.

V gene TRBV7-9 combines with J gene TRBJ2-5, with TRBD2 as a possible D gene (5 bases). Trimming pared 2 bases from V and 5 bases from J, leaving 15 bases between. The CDR3 consists of 15 residues. Germline values: CDR1 SEHNR, CDR2 FQNEAQ (reference sequence). The CDR3 loop is CASSLRPPERETQYF. DNA of the CDR3: TGTGCCAGCAGCTTAAGACCCCCGGAGCGGGAGACCCAGTACTTC.

The chain combines TRBV14 with TRBJ2-3; maybe TRBD1 (6 bases). The CDR3 contains 14 residues. With 0 bases removed from V and 6 bases from J, the gap between germline ends came to 10 bases. Looked up from germline, CDR1 is SGHDN and CDR2 is FVKESK. The CDR3 region is CASSQETGMDTQYF. The CDR3 region has the DNA TGTGCCAGCAGCCAAGAAACAGGGATGGATACGCAGTATTTT.

V and J are TRBV30 and TRBJ2-3; D could derive from TRBD1 or TRBD2 (6 bases each). V lost 5 bases and J 4 bases, leaving 13 bases between the germline ends. Germline-derived CDR1 and CDR2 are GTSNPN and SVGIG (reference sequence). The CDR3 covers 13 residues. Written as DNA, the CDR3 is TGTGCCTGGCGGGGGCCAAACTCAGATACGCAGTATTTT. It yields the protein CAWRGPNSDTQYF. The entire variable domain, with the rest obtained from reference TRBV30 and TRBJ2-3, is as follows: SQTIHQWPATLVQPVGSPLSLECTVEGTSNPNLYWYRQAAGRGLQLLFYSVGIGQISSEVPQNLSASRPQDRQFILSSKKLLLSDSGFYLCAWRGPNSDTQYFGPGTRLTVL.